This TCR beta chain derives from a study of regulatory T cells in long-lasting Graves disease. Arm-PCR with iRepertoire HTBI primers amplified the CDR3 regions for these TCR beta libraries. A single record per CDR3 protein comes from TCRdb applying MiXCR to the multiplex PCR reads. The sample yields about 660,000 distinct CDR3 sequences, around 32% seen once. V lost 0 bases and J lost 6, with 14 bases in between. This CDR3 comprises 15 residues. In germline, CDR1 is SGHVS, CDR2 FNYEAQ. Study-level findings and limits: Between persistent patients, about 2,800 public clonotypes were shared, exceeding the approximately 940 shared between new patients. Patients with persistent disease showed a bias toward TRBV28, TRBJ1-2 and TRBJ2-5.

The time point: persistent/refractory GD, antithyroid drugs over 5 years with positive TRAb. PBMC-derived RNA was used for the TCR library. An endocrinology department located in Xi'an, China, was where the patients came from. As to this clonotype: The antigen remains undetermined.

The specimen comprised peripheral blood mononuclear cells (PBMCs), sampled when the disease was refractory, from a patient treated with antithyroid drugs. The V gene is TRBV7-6, the J gene TRBJ1-2, with a weak D call TRBD1 (5 bases). This receptor was taken from a female donor with Graves disease. CDR3 sequence: CASSLAVDSGDGYTF. The CDR3 DNA reads as TGTGCCAGCAGCTTAGCAGTAGACAGTGGGGATGGCTACACCTTC.